These 8 T cell receptor beta chains share one sample of origin, sequenced in a study of T-cell memory formation after mild COVID-19. TCRdb reanalysed the 5' RACE reads using MiXCR and keeps one entry per CDR3 protein. This table has roughly 600,000 distinct CDR3 sequences, about 20% appearing once. Sequencing was carried out using PBMCs or a T cell subset sorted from them (not recorded which). The source of these receptors is an adult woman who had mild COVID-19 (a few samples of this study predate the infection). Cell type and time point are not known.

CDR3 sequence (DNA): TGCAGCGTCCAAGGAGGGGGCACAGATACGCAGTATTTT. Its protein product is CSVQGGGTDTQYF. This chain links TRBV29-1 with TRBJ2-3; the D gene is possibly TRBD2 (6 bases). V lost 6 bases and J lost 1, with 11 bases in between. Germline V gene sequence: CDR1 SQVTM, CDR2 ANQGSEA. This CDR3 has 13 residues.

This clonotype has more than one count but fewer than ten. The V call is TRBV27, the J call TRBJ2-1, with D perhaps TRBD2 (5 bases). Per the germline V gene, CDR1 is MNHEY and CDR2 is SMNVEV (reference sequence). Trimming stripped 7 bases from V and 6 bases from J, with 19 bases between. The CDR3 is 15 residues long. The CDR3 loop reads CASTKGRSPINEQFF. The CDR3 DNA follows: TGTGCCAGCACCAAAGGGAGATCCCCCATCAATGAGCAGTTCTTC.

The chain is built from TRBV18 and TRBJ2-5, with 7 bases lining up with TRBD1. This CDR3 has 15 amino acids. CDR1 and CDR2 (germline): KGHSH, LQKENI. V trimming: 4 bases; J trimming: 2 bases; junction bases outside the gene matches: 7. CDR3 amino acids: CASSLALGQQETQYF. DNA for the CDR3: TGTGCCAGCTCACTGGCTTTGGGACAGCAAGAGACCCAGTACTTC.

The gene calls are TRBV7-8 and TRBJ2-7, with a tentative D call TRBD2 (6 bases). This CDR3 region has 15 residues. Germline lookup yields CDR1 SGHVS and CDR2 FQNEAQ. The V end was cut by 0 bases, the J end by 3 bases, with 12 bases between. The DNA for the CDR3 is TGTGCCAGCAGCTTAGCGCCTTCGGGGGTCTACGAGCAGTACTTC. Translating gives CASSLAPSGVYEQYF.

The V and J genes are TRBV3-1 and TRBJ2-4; TRBD2 matches at 8 bases. Germline CDR1 reads LGHDT; CDR2 reads YNNKEL (reference sequence). Trimming cost V 4 bases and J 3 bases; bases outside gene matches: 5. CDR3 length equals 15 residues. The CDR3 loop reads CASSRGRGGKNIQYF. Here the CDR3 DNA reads TGTGCCAGCAGCCGGGGCCGGGGGGGCAAAAACATTCAGTACTTC.

In this sample, this clonotype turned up many times. V and J are TRBV28 and TRBJ2-7; TRBD2 is a possible D gene (5 bases). With 2 bases removed from V and 3 bases from J, the gap between germline ends came to 20 bases. Germline V gives CDR1 MDHEN, CDR2 SYDVKM. The CDR3 contains 17 residues. In DNA form, the CDR3 reads TGTGCCAGCAGTTTACCCTCGTTAAGGGCGAGGGACTACGAGCAGTACTTC. Its translation is CASSLPSLRARDYEQYF. The variable domain in full, completed from reference TRBV28 and TRBJ2-7, reads DVKVTQSSRYLVKRTGEKVFLECVQDMDHENMFWYRQDPGLGLRLIYFSYDVKMKEKGDIPEGYSVSREKKERFSLILESASTNQTSMYLCASSLPSLRARDYEQYFGPGTRLTVT.

This clonotype showed up just a few times. V and J are TRBV7-2 and TRBJ2-3; D is perhaps TRBD2 (6 bases). Per the germline V gene, CDR1 is SGHTA and CDR2 is FQGNSA. Trimming left V 5 bases short and J 3 bases short, with 15 bases between. CDR3 length: 15 residues. The CDR3 spells CASSGRRARTDTQYF. As DNA, the CDR3 is TGTGCCAGCAGCGGCCGGAGGGCCCGGACAGATACGCAGTATTTT.

V is TRBV12-3 or TRBV12-4 and J is TRBJ1-5; the D gene is possibly TRBD1 (5 bases). The CDR3 extends over 14 amino acids. Trimming took 5 bases from V and 1 from J, leaving 9 bases between them. The CDR3 DNA reads as TGTGCCAGCAGTGGGGACTACAGCAATCAGCCCCAGCATTTT. Translated: CASSGDYSNQPQHF.